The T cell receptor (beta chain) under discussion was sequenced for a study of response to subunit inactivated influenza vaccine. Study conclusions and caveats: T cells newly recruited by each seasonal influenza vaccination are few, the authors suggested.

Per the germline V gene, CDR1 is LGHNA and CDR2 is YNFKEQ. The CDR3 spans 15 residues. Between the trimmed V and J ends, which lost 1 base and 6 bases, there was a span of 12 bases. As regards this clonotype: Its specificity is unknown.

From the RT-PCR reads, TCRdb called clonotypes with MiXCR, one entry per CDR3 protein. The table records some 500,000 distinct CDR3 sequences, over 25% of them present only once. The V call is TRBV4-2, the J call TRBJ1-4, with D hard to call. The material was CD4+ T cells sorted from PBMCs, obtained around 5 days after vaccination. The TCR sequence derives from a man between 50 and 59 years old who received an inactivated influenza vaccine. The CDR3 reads CASSQGKREYEKLFF. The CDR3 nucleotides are TGTGCCAGCAGCCAAGGAAAAAGGGAGTATGAAAAACTGTTTTTT.